The T cell receptor beta chain under discussion was sequenced for a study of PD-L1 blockade in urothelial cancer. As for the study in general: Of prior chemotherapy regimens, patients had received between 0 and 3. For tumor samples, the recorded median T cell count was approximately 1,500.

General study results and limits: Durable-benefit patients showed a higher share of tumor-infiltrating T cells.

Spike-ins of synthetic TCR analog templates went into each PCR. Data came from immunoSEQ multiplex PCR; TCRdb stores just in-frame clones and leaves some out. Of hundreds of clones in the sample, about 23% were seen once. Germline CDR1 is MNHGY and CDR2 is SAAAGT. V lost 10 bases and J lost 1, with 10 bases in between. This CDR3 is built from 12 residues. This clone is labeled large. Its antigen is currently unknown. The sequenced sample was tumor tissue, obtained before atezolizumab (anti-PD-L1) treatment. The clonotype was recovered from a man between 60 and 70 years old with urothelial cancer. The genes are TRBV6-8 and TRBJ1-1; D is unclear. CDR3 sequence (DNA): TGTGCCATCCGAGAGACGAACACTGAAGCTTTCTTT. Protein sequence: CAIRETNTEAFF.